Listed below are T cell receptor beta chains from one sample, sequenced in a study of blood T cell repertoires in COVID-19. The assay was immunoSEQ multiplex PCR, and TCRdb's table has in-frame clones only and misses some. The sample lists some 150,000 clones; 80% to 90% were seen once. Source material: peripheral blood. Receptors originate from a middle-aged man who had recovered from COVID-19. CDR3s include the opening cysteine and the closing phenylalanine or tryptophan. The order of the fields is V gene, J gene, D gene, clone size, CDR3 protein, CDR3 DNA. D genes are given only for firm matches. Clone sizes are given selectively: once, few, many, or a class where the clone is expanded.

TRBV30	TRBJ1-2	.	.	CAWRRAGGEGYTF	TGTGCCTGGAGGCGCGCCGGGGGGGAGGGCTACACCTTC
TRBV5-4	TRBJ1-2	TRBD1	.	CASSTGTGGLGYGYTF	TGTGCCAGCAGTACCGGGACAGGGGGTCTAGGTTATGGCTACACCTTC
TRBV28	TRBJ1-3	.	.	CASTPDSGNTIYF	TGTGCCAGCACCCCGGACAGTGGAAACACCATATATTTT
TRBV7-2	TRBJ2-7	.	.	CASREGYEQYF	TGTGCCAGCAGGGAGGGGTACGAGCAGTACTTC
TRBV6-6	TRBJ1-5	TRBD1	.	CASSYQGESQPQHF	TGTGCCAGCAGTTACCAGGGGGAGAGTCAGCCCCAGCATTTT
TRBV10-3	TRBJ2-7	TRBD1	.	CAISGLADRSSYEQYF	TGTGCCATCAGTGGCCTTGCGGACAGGAGCTCCTACGAGCAGTACTTC
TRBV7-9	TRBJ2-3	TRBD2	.	CASRLAQVTDTQYF	TGTGCCAGCAGACTAGCGCAGGTCACAGATACGCAGTATTTT
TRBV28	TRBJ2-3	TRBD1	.	CASRRTGLGTDTQYF	TGTGCCAGCAGACGGACAGGGTTAGGTACAGATACGCAGTATTTT
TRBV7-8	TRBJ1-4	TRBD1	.	CASSPDRGRHEKLFF	TGTGCCAGCAGCCCAGACAGGGGGCGCCATGAAAAACTGTTTTTT
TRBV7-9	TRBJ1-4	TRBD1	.	CASSTTRDSGRYEKLFF	TGTGCCAGCAGCACAACCCGGGACAGCGGGCGGTATGAAAAACTGTTTTTT
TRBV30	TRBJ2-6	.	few	CAWRTVGISGANVLTF	TGTGCCTGGAGGACAGTTGGAATCTCTGGGGCCAACGTCCTGACTTTC
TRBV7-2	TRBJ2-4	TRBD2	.	CASSLASGSGKNIQYF	TGTGCCAGCAGCTTAGCGAGCGGGAGTGGTAAAAACATTCAGTACTTC
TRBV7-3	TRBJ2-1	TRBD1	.	CASSLRGGSNNEQFF	TGTGCCAGCAGCTTAAGAGGGGGCTCAAACAATGAGCAGTTCTTC
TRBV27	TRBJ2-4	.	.	CASSLSWLPQNIQYF	TGTGCCAGCAGTTTATCGTGGCTGCCCCAAAACATTCAGTACTTC
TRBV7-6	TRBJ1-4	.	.	CASSLVWDRGARDEKLFF	TGTGCCAGCAGCTTAGTCTGGGATCGGGGGGCACGCGATGAAAAACTGTTTTTT
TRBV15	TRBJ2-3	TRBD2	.	CATSRDVGLATDTQYF	TGTGCCACCAGCAGAGATGTCGGACTAGCCACAGATACGCAGTATTTT
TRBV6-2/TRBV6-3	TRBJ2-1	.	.	CASSYPGLAEQFF	TGTGCCAGCAGTTACCCCGGACTGGCGGAGCAGTTCTTC
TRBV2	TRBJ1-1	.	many	CASSEVGAKAFF	TGTGCCAGCAGTGAAGTTGGAGCTAAAGCTTTCTTT
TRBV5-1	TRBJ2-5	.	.	CASSGNRVTQYF	TGCGCCAGCAGCGGGAACAGGGTAACCCAGTACTTC
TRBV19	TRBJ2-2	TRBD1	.	CASSRQGANTGELFF	TGTGCCAGTAGCCGACAGGGCGCGAACACCGGGGAGCTGTTTTTT
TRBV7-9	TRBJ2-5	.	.	CASSKRGLAGSQETQYF	TGTGCCAGCAGCAAAAGGGGGCTAGCGGGTTCCCAAGAGACCCAGTACTTC
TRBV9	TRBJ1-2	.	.	CASSVGGSYGYTF	TGTGCCAGCAGCGTTGGTGGGAGCTATGGCTACACCTTC
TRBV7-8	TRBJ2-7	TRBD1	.	CASSLWGPRDRGPEQYF	TGTGCCAGCAGCTTATGGGGCCCCCGGGACAGGGGCCCCGAGCAGTACTTC
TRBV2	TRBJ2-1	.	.	CASSEDRDRYNEQFF	TGTGCCAGCAGTGAAGACAGGGACCGCTACAATGAGCAGTTCTTC
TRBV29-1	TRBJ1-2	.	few	CSVADSLMGYTF	TGCAGCGTTGCGGACAGCCTTATGGGCTACACCTTC
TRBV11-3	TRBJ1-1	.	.	CASSLGLDTEAFF	TGTGCCAGCAGCTTAGGACTGGACACTGAAGCTTTCTTT
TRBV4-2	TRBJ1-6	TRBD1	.	CASSQDRAANSPLHF	TGTGCCAGCAGCCAGGACAGGGCCGCTAATTCACCCCTCCACTTT
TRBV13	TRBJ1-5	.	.	CASSCHPRGGLNSNQPQHF	TGTGCCAGCAGCTGCCACCCGCGGGGGGGACTCAATAGCAATCAGCCCCAGCATTTT
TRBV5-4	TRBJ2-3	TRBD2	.	CASSLAGGGTDTQYF	TGTGCCAGCAGCTTGGCGGGGGGGGGCACAGATACGCAGTATTTT
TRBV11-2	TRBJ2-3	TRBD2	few	CASSRLAGGPTDTQYF	TGTGCCAGCAGCCGTCTAGCGGGGGGCCCCACCGATACGCAGTATTTT
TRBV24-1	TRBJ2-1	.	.	CATSDYPTSEKGSESYNEQFF	TGTGCCACCAGTGATTATCCCACAAGTGAAAAAGGGAGTGAGTCCTACAATGAGCAGTTCTTC
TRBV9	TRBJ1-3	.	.	CASSVGGRSGNTIYF	TGTGCCAGCAGCGTCGGGGGAAGAAGCGGAAACACCATATATTTT
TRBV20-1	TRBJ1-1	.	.	CSLQMNTEAFF	TGCAGTTTGCAGATGAACACTGAAGCTTTCTTT
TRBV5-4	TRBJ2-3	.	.	CASSRGGQATDTQYF	TGTGCCAGCAGCCGCGGGGGACAAGCCACAGATACGCAGTATTTT
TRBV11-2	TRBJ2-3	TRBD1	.	CASSPPWTGPQYF	TGTGCCAGCAGCCCCCCATGGACAGGGCCGCAGTATTTT
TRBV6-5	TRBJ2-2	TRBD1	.	CASKHDRVRTGELFF	TGTGCCAGCAAACACGACAGGGTCCGCACCGGGGAGCTGTTTTTT
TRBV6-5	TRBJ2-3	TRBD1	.	CASRRGQGPDTQYF	TGTGCCAGCAGGAGGGGACAGGGCCCAGATACGCAGTATTTT
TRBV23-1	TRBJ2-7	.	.	CARYYGLLYEQYF	TGCGCCAGGTATTATGGACTGCTCTACGAGCAGTACTTC
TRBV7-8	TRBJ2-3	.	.	CASSLVQLSTDTQYF	TGTGCCAGCAGCTTAGTACAGCTTAGCACAGATACGCAGTATTTT
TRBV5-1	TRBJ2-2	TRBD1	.	CASSSGTGTGELFF	TGCGCCAGCAGCTCCGGGACAGGGACCGGGGAGCTGTTTTTT
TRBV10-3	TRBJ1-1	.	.	CAISDLGTGRAEAFF	TGTGCCATCAGTGACCTGGGCACAGGGAGGGCTGAAGCTTTCTTT
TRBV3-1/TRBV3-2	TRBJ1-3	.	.	CASSLGQGGNTIYF	TGTGCCAGCAGCCTCGGGCAGGGGGGAAACACCATATATTTT
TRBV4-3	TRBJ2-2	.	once	CASSQRGAGGTGELFF	TGCGCCAGCAGCCAAAGGGGGGCAGGGGGCACCGGGGAGCTGTTTTTT
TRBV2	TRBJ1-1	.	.	CASSEAHGTQAFF	TGTGCCAGCAGTGAAGCGCACGGGACACAAGCTTTCTTT